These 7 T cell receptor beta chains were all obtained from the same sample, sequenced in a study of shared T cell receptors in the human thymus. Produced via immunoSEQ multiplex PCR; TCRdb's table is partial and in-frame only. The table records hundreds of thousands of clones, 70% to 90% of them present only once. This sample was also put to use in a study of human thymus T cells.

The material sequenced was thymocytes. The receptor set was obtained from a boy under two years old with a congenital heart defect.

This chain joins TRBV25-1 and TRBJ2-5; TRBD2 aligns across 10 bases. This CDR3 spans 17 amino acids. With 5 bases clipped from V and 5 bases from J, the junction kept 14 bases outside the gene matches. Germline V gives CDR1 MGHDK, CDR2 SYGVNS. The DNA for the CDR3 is TGTGCCAGCAGTCGGGACCAAATAGCGGGAGGTGGTGAGACCCAGTACTTC. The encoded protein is CASSRDQIAGGGETQYF.

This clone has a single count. The chain's CDR3 is CASSSTGQDQETQYF. DNA of the CDR3: TGTGCCAGCAGCTCGACAGGACAGGACCAAGAGACCCAGTACTTC. The chain couples TRBV7-8 to TRBJ2-5, with TRBD1 matching 7 bases. Germline loops: CDR1 SGHVS, CDR2 FQNEAQ. The CDR3 contains 15 residues. The V gene end was trimmed by 4 bases and the J gene end by 0 bases; junction bases not matched to a gene: 5.

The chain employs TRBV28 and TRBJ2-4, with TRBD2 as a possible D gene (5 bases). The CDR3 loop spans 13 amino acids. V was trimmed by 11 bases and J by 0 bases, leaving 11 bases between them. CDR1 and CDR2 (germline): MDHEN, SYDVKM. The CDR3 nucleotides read TGTGCCGTGAGGGTGTTAGCCAAAAACATTCAGTACTTC. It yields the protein CAVRVLAKNIQYF.

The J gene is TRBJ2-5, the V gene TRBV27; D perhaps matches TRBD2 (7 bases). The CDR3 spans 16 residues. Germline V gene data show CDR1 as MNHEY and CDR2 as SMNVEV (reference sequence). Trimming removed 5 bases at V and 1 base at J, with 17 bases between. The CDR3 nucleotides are TGTGCCAGCAGTCCTCAGCCTAGGGGGGGCCAAGAGACCCAGTACTTC. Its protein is CASSPQPRGGQETQYF.

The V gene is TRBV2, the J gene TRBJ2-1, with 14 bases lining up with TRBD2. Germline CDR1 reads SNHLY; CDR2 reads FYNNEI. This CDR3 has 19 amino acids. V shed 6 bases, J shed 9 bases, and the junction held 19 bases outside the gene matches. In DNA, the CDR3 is TGTGCCAGCAGGGGCCCGGGACTAGCGGGAGACGGGGACCATCCTGAGCAGTTCTTC. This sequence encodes CASRGPGLAGDGDHPEQFF.

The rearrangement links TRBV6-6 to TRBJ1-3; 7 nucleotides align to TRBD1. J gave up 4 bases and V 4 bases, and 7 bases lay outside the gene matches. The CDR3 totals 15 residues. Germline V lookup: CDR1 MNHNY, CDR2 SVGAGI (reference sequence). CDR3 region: CASSSTGESGNTIYF. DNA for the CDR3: TGTGCCAGCAGTTCCACAGGGGAGAGCGGAAACACCATATATTTT.

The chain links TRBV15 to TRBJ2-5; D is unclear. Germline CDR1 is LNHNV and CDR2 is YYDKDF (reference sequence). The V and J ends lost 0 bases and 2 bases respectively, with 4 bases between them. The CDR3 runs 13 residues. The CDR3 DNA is TGTGCCACCAGCAGAGACGTGCAAGAGACCCAGTACTTC. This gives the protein CATSRDVQETQYF.